This T cell receptor (beta chain) emerged from a study of T cell responses to AZD1222 COVID-19 vaccine. The protocol was immunoSEQ multiplex PCR, while the TCRdb copy is restricted to in-frame clones and leaves out a portion. The sample yields under 110,000 clones, 80% to 90% seen once. Germline V CDR1 and CDR2: SGHNT, YYREEE (reference sequence). The J segment lost 5 bases and the V segment lost 4 bases, leaving 5 bases of the junction unmatched. This CDR3 has 16 amino acids. General study points: Sampling that yielded the repertoires occurred only after the peak T cell response.

Samples with a second dose at about 4 or about 12 weeks were pooled together. A remark on this clone: Antigen specificity is unknown.

The chain employs TRBV5-4 and TRBJ2-2; 13 bases map to TRBD2. The specimen was peripheral blood, collected 28 days after the second AZD1222 dose. The TCR was taken from an adult who received the AZD1222 COVID-19 vaccine. CDR3: CASSTGTSGITGELFF. DNA of the CDR3: TGTGCCAGCAGCACCGGGACTAGCGGGATAACCGGGGAGCTGTTTTTT.